The TCR beta chain described here comes from a study of OX40 agonist ivuxolimab in advanced cancers. Study conclusions and caveats: What antigens the expanded peripheral T cells recognized was never established.

This clone was picked up one time. Its antigen is currently unknown. Baseline was the first blood sampling point, followed by cycle 4 day 1 and cycle 7 day 1. Assay: immunoSEQ multiplex PCR; the TCRdb copy retains only in-frame clones and omits some. Altogether about 17,000 clones are present, about 80% being singletons, with the ten largest covering around 25%. In germline, CDR1 is MGHRA, CDR2 YSYEKL. The CDR3 extends over 16 amino acids. V was pared by 4 bases and J by 6 bases, with 19 bases between. Here the sequenced sample was CD4+ or CD8+ T cells sorted from blood, taken in a trial of the OX40 agonist ivuxolimab. The gene calls are TRBV4-1 and TRBJ1-5, with D perhaps matching TRBD1 (5 bases). The clonotype comes from an adult with an advanced solid tumor such as melanoma, head and neck, liver or kidney cancer. The DNA for the CDR3 is TGCGCCAGCAGCCCGAGGGGCCCAGATGAACTTCAGCCCCAGCATTTT. Its translation is CASSPRGPDELQPQHF.